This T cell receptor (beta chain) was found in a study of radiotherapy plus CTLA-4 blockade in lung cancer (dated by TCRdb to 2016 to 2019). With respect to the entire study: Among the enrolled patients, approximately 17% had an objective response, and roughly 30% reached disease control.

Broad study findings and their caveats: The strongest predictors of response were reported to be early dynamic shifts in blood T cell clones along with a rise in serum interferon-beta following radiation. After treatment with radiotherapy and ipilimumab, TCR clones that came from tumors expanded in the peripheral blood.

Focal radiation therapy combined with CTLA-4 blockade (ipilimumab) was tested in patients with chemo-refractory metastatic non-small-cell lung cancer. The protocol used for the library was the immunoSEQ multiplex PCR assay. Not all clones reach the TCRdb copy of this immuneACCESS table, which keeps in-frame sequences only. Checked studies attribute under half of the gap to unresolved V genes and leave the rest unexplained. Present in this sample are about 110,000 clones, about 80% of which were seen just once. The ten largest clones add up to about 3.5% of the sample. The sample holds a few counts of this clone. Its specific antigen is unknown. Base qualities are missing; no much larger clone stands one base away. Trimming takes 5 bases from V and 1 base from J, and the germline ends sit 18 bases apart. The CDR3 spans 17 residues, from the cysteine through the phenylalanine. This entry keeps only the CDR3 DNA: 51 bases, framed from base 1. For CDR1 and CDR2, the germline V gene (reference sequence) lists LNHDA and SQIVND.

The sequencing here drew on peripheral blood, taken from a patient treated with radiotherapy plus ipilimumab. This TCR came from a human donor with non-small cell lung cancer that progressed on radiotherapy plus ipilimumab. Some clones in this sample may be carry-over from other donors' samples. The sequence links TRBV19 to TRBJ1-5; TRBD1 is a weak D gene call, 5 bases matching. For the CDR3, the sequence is CASSSAKTAWSNQPQHF. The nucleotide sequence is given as TGTGCCAGTAGTTCCGCAAAGACAGCGTGGAGCAATCAGCCCCAGCATTTT.